The 15 T cell receptor beta chains below all came from one sample that was sequenced in a study of tumour-infiltrating T cells in Burkitt lymphoma. Some clones are missing from TCRdb's copy, which holds only in-frame ones; the method was immunoSEQ multiplex PCR. The table has roughly 2,400 clones, 81% seen once. Sequenced sample: tumor tissue. These receptors all stem from a human donor with diffuse large B-cell lymphoma.

Only a few counts were recorded for this clone. The genes are TRBV4-1 and TRBJ1-2; possibly TRBD1 for D (5 bases). Looked up from germline, CDR1 is MGHRA and CDR2 is YSYEKL. Trimming stripped 4 bases from V and 8 bases from J, with 14 bases between. This CDR3 region has 13 residues. CDR3 in amino acids: CASSPISGRGYTF. The CDR3 DNA is TGCGCCAGCAGCCCCATTTCAGGGCGCGGCTACACCTTC.

The chain joins TRBV5-1 to TRBJ2-6; 7 bases are a match to TRBD1. CDR3 length: 16 residues. The ends lost 8 bases at V and 0 bases at J; junction bases unmatched: 8. The germline V gene encodes CDR1 SGHRS and CDR2 YFSETQ. The CDR3 loop is CASYGQANSGANVLTF. CDR3 bases: TGCGCCAGTTACGGACAGGCAAACTCTGGGGCCAACGTCCTGACTTTC.

The chain is built from TRBV19 and TRBJ2-3; 14 bases are shared with TRBD2. V dropped 5 bases and J dropped 0; count of bases not matched to a gene: 4. Per the germline V gene, CDR1 is LNHDA and CDR2 is SQIVND (reference sequence). The CDR3 contains 17 residues. CDR3 region: CASSGTSGGLSTDTQYF. DNA of the CDR3: TGTGCCAGTAGTGGGACTAGCGGGGGCTTGAGCACAGATACGCAGTATTTT.

V and J are TRBV11-2 and TRBJ2-3; 7 positions agree with TRBD1. Germline V gene data show CDR1 as SGHAT and CDR2 as FQNNGV. V was pared by 2 bases and J by 4 bases, with 6 bases of the junction left unmatched. The CDR3 is 15 amino acids. The CDR3 DNA is TGTGCCAGCAGCTTAAGGGACAGTACACCAGATACGCAGTATTTT. This codes for CASSLRDSTPDTQYF.

The J gene is TRBJ1-2, the V gene TRBV9; D remains ambiguous. V lost 5 bases and J lost 1, with 15 bases in between. Germline CDR1 reads SGDLS; CDR2 reads YYNGEE. The CDR3 has 15 residues. The CDR3 sequence is CASRKGRNNNYGYTF. The CDR3 bases are TGTGCCAGCAGGAAAGGACGGAACAATAACTATGGCTACACCTTC.

The J gene is TRBJ2-7, the V gene TRBV9; 10 bases align to TRBD2. V shed 4 bases and J 3 bases; nucleotides not matched to a gene: 10. CDR3 length equals 16 residues. From germline, CDR1 is SGDLS and CDR2 YYNGEE. CDR3 region: CASSLGASGGFYEQYF. Here the CDR3 DNA reads TGTGCCAGCAGCCTTGGGGCTAGCGGGGGATTCTACGAGCAGTACTTC.

The rearrangement uses TRBV7-6 and TRBJ2-1; 11 bases align to TRBD2. Per the germline V gene, CDR1 is SGHVS and CDR2 is FNYEAQ. This CDR3 is built from 17 residues. Germline trimming cut 6 bases from V and 5 bases from J; bases unmatched to any gene: 12. The CDR3 DNA follows: TGTGCCAGCAGTCAAGGGCGCCTAGCGGGGGGTAACAATGAGCAGTTCTTC. It specifies CASSQGRLAGGNNEQFF.

There are a few counts of this clone. The J gene is TRBJ1-2, the V gene TRBV10-3; D may be TRBD1 (5 bases). The CDR3 is 15 amino acids. Between the trimmed V and J ends, which lost 0 bases and 4 bases, there was a span of 12 bases. CDR1 is ENHRY and CDR2 is SYGVKD in the germline V gene. The CDR3 is CAISESWGQVYGYTF. DNA for the CDR3: TGTGCCATCAGTGAGTCCTGGGGCCAGGTCTATGGCTACACCTTC.

The rearrangement uses TRBV7-2 and TRBJ2-1, with a tentative D call TRBD1 (6 bases). The V end was cut by 5 bases, the J end by 4 bases, with 12 bases between. The CDR3 is 14 residues long. In germline, CDR1 is SGHTA, CDR2 FQGNSA. As DNA, the CDR3 is TGTGCCAGCAGCACTGGGACACCTTACAATGAGCAGTTCTTC. Its translation is CASSTGTPYNEQFF.

The chain employs TRBV7-2 and TRBJ2-5; possibly TRBD2 for D (6 bases). The V gene lost 7 bases and the J gene lost 1 base, with 10 bases spanning the gap. Germline CDR1 reads SGHTA; CDR2 reads FQGNSA. The CDR3 contains 13 residues. The CDR3 sequence: CASTGSVQETQYF. The CDR3 DNA follows: TGTGCCAGCACCGGGAGTGTCCAAGAGACCCAGTACTTC.

The rearrangement joins TRBV30 to TRBJ1-1; unclear D gene. The V end was cut by 6 bases, the J end by 0 bases, with 8 bases between. CDR3 size: 12 residues. Per germline, CDR1 GTSNPN and CDR2 SVGIG (reference sequence). CDR3 sequence reads: CACVTVNTEAFF. In nucleotides, the CDR3 is TGTGCCTGTGTAACAGTGAACACTGAAGCTTTCTTT.

This chain connects TRBV6-5 to TRBJ1-2; 8 positions agree with TRBD1. This CDR3 region has 14 residues. CDR1 is MNHEY, CDR2 SVGAGI, per germline. J was trimmed by 0 bases and V by 7 bases; bases with no gene match: 4. In DNA form, the CDR3 reads TGTGCCAGCAAGACAGGGGATTCTAACTATGGCTACACCTTC. Protein sequence: CASKTGDSNYGYTF.

This clone was recorded once. This chain connects TRBV9 to TRBJ2-1, with D possibly TRBD1 on 5 matching bases. The CDR3 runs 14 residues. V was trimmed by 0 bases and J by 5 bases, leaving 9 bases between them. CDR1 is SGDLS and CDR2 is YYNGEE in the germline V gene. The CDR3 region is CASSVGGAHNEQFF. As DNA, the CDR3 is TGTGCCAGCAGCGTAGGGGGCGCCCACAATGAGCAGTTCTTC.

V gene TRBV19 combines with J gene TRBJ2-3, with D uncertain. V lost 3 bases and J 0 bases, leaving 7 bases between the germline ends. CDR3 length: 14 residues. Germline lookup yields CDR1 LNHDA and CDR2 SQIVND (reference sequence). In DNA form, the CDR3 reads TGTGCCAGTAGTATGTTGGTAAGCACAGATACGCAGTATTTT. Its protein product is CASSMLVSTDTQYF.

This chain joins TRBV7-2 and TRBJ1-4; no definite D call. The CDR3 runs to 15 residues. Germline-derived CDR1 and CDR2 are SGHTA and FQGNSA. The ends were cut back, 1 base at V and 3 bases at J, with 9 bases in the middle. CDR3 sequence reads: CASSLVSTSNEKLFF. The CDR3 DNA reads as TGTGCCAGCAGCTTAGTAAGCACCTCTAATGAAAAACTGTTTTTT.